This paragraph covers one T cell receptor (beta chain) sequence. Its antigen remains unknown. Germline CDR1 is SGHVS and CDR2 is FQNEAQ. The CDR3 covers 14 residues. The V segment lost 5 bases and the J segment 7 bases; nucleotides outside the gene matches: 7. This sample was included in a study of cytomegalovirus exposure and HLA in healthy donors. Findings of the study overall: A later analysis found TCR association rates differed by HLA locus, highest for DRB1 and lowest for HLA-C.

The PCR made use of 60 Vbeta and 13 Jbeta primers. The table came from immunoSEQ multiplex PCR; TCRdb's copy has only in-frame clones and leaves some out. Across about 130,000 clones, the top ten clones capture about 2.7% of the sample. The genes are TRBV7-8 and TRBJ2-1; 8 bases map to TRBD2. The clonotype originates from a man younger than 40 in good health and CMV-seronegative. Sequenced input: PBMCs. The CDR3 nucleotides are TGTGCCAGCAGCCCGGGACTAGTCTCGAATGAGCAGTTCTTC. Its translation: CASSPGLVSNEQFF.